Below, 16 T cell receptor beta chains from the same sample are listed, as sequenced in a study of response to subunit inactivated influenza vaccine. From the RT-PCR reads, TCRdb called clonotypes with MiXCR, one entry per CDR3 protein. The sample has almost 600,000 distinct CDR3 sequences, 14% seen once. Sequencing used PBMCs from blood, obtained approximately 13 days after vaccination. The receptors originated from a man aged 50 or older who received an inactivated influenza vaccine.

This clonotype has only a few counts. The chain recombines TRBV7-9 with TRBJ2-3, with D unclear. Trimming cost V 3 bases and J 4 bases, with 20 bases left between them. The germline CDR1 and CDR2 sequences are SEHNR and FQNEAQ (reference sequence). The CDR3 runs 17 residues. The CDR3 sequence: CASSLLRHSSRPDTQYF. The CDR3 coding sequence is TGTGCCAGCAGCTTGCTACGACATTCCTCGCGGCCAGATACGCAGTATTTT.

This clonotype was seen ten or more times. The V gene is TRBV25-1, the J gene TRBJ2-1; unclear D gene. Trimming left V 5 bases short and J 8 bases short, with 10 bases between. The CDR3 sequence is 12 residues long. The germline V gene encodes CDR1 MGHDK and CDR2 SYGVNS. The CDR3 region is CASSRSHYEQFF. In nucleotides, the CDR3 is TGTGCCAGCAGTCGTTCGCATTATGAGCAGTTCTTC.

In this sample, this clonotype turned up a few times. The chain's CDR3 is CSVALDTQYF. CDR3 nucleotide sequence: TGCAGCGTGGCCCTGGATACGCAGTATTTT. This chain uses TRBV29-1 with TRBJ2-3; the D is unclear. V was clipped by 6 bases and J by 6 bases, with 7 bases between them. The CDR3 is 10 residues long. The germline V gene has CDR1 SQVTM and CDR2 ANQGSEA.

The V and J genes are TRBV6-5 and TRBJ2-3; TRBD2 matches 11 bases. J gave up 2 bases and V 0 bases, and 4 bases lay outside the gene matches. The CDR3 has 17 residues. Germline CDR1 is MNHEY and CDR2 is SVGAGI. DNA of the CDR3: TGTGCCAGCAGTTACTCCGGGACTAGCGGATACACAGATACGCAGTATTTT. Translation: CASSYSGTSGYTDTQYF.

This clonotype has just a few counts. The J gene is TRBJ2-3, the V gene TRBV6-1; no firm D call. This CDR3 has 13 amino acids. The V gene's germline CDR1 is MNHNS and CDR2 SASEGT. V lost 2 bases and J 2 bases, leaving 5 bases between the germline ends. CDR3 DNA sequence: TGTGCCAGCAGTGAAATGCCCACAGATACGCAGTATTTT. Protein product: CASSEMPTDTQYF.

This clonotype was detected a few times. The chain recombines TRBV20-1 with TRBJ2-1, with 10 bases that match TRBD2. CDR1 is DFQATT, CDR2 SNEGSKA, per germline (reference sequence). Trimming cost V 5 bases and J 7 bases; bases outside gene matches: 8. The CDR3 is made up of 14 amino acids. In nucleotides, the CDR3 is TGCAGTGCTCGGAGCGGGGGGGCCAGGAATGAGCAGTTCTTC. Protein sequence: CSARSGGARNEQFF.

The chain recombines TRBV21-1 with TRBJ1-6. TRBV21-1 is deemed a pseudogene. The CDR3 has 9 amino acids. The CDR3 is CAYLSPLHF. CDR3 nucleotides: TGTGCCTATCTTTCACCCCTCCACTTT.

The table lists this clonotype with a few counts. The V call is TRBV20-1, the J call TRBJ1-6, with 8 nucleotides matching TRBD1. Germline trimming cut 4 bases from V and 9 bases from J; bases unmatched to any gene: 5. Germline V gene sequence: CDR1 DFQATT, CDR2 SNEGSKA (reference sequence). This CDR3 comprises 13 residues. The CDR3 spells CSATGGEGSPLHF. Written as DNA, the CDR3 is TGCAGTGCTACAGGGGGCGAGGGTTCACCCCTCCACTTT.

This clonotype was recorded many times. The chain is built from TRBV19 and TRBJ2-7; D might be TRBD2 (6 bases). Looked up from germline, CDR1 is LNHDA and CDR2 is SQIVND (reference sequence). Trimming took off 4 bases at V and 5 bases at J, with 12 bases between the two ends. The length of the CDR3 is 13 residues. The CDR3 reads CASSRGGKNEQYF. CDR3 sequence (DNA): TGTGCCAGTAGTAGAGGAGGGAAAAACGAGCAGTACTTC.

This clonotype was found many times. This sequence joins TRBV11-2 and TRBJ2-3, with a possible D match to TRBD2 (5 bases). This CDR3 spans 15 amino acids. The V gene's germline CDR1 is SGHAT and CDR2 FQNNGV. V dropped 6 bases and J dropped 2 bases, with 15 bases sitting between them. The CDR3 spells CASSWSGGVTDTQYF. In DNA, the CDR3 is TGTGCCAGCAGTTGGAGCGGAGGCGTCACAGATACGCAGTATTTT.

This clonotype has more than one count but fewer than ten. The V gene is TRBV20-1, the J gene TRBJ1-1; tentatively, D is TRBD1 (6 bases). Trimming left V 6 bases short and J 3 bases short, with 20 bases between. The CDR3 covers 15 residues. Germline CDR1 DFQATT, CDR2 SNEGSKA (reference sequence). The CDR3 DNA follows: TGCAGTGCACCAGAACAGGGTCTGGAGGACACTGAAGCTTTCTTT. Translating it yields CSAPEQGLEDTEAFF.

The sample holds a few counts of this clonotype. The chain employs TRBV6-5 and TRBJ1-6; D is ambiguous. V was shortened by 0 bases and J by 7 bases, with 4 bases between the two germline ends. Germline values: CDR1 MNHEY, CDR2 SVGAGI. The CDR3 consists of 13 residues. CDR3: CASSYSLNSPLHF. Written as DNA, the CDR3 is TGTGCCAGCAGTTACTCGCTGAATTCACCCCTCCACTTT.

This clonotype has only a few counts. The chain combines TRBV2 with TRBJ2-7; D tentatively reads TRBD1 or TRBD2 (6 bases each). This CDR3 contains 14 residues. V dropped 4 bases and J dropped 4 bases, with 14 bases sitting between them. The germline V gene has CDR1 SNHLY and CDR2 FYNNEI. The CDR3 here is CASSGIQGGYEQYF. CDR3 DNA sequence: TGTGCCAGCAGTGGGATACAGGGAGGATACGAGCAGTACTTC.

This chain connects TRBV6-5 to TRBJ2-7; 7 bases are shared with TRBD1. Per the germline V gene, CDR1 is MNHEY and CDR2 is SVGAGI. V shed 6 bases, J shed 4 bases, and the junction held 9 bases outside the gene matches. This CDR3 is built from 14 residues. CDR3 protein: CASSYTGAIYEQYF. The CDR3 DNA reads TGTGCCAGCAGCTACACAGGGGCTATTTACGAGCAGTACTTC.

This chain links TRBV20-1 with TRBJ2-3; no clear D. Germline V lookup: CDR1 DFQATT, CDR2 SNEGSKA (reference sequence). The CDR3 runs to 13 residues. The V end lost 4 bases, the J end lost 2 bases, and 10 bases lay between the germline ends. CDR3 region: CSATDANTDTQYF. CDR3 bases: TGCAGTGCTACTGATGCAAACACAGATACGCAGTATTTT.

The J gene is TRBJ1-2, the V gene TRBV7-9; D gene unclear. The CDR3 totals 14 residues. Per germline, CDR1 SEHNR and CDR2 FQNEAQ (reference sequence). Trimming cost V 1 base and J 8 bases, with 14 bases left between them. CDR3 in amino acids: CASSLETPSRGYTF. The CDR3 DNA sequence: TGTGCCAGCAGCTTAGAAACCCCCTCAAGAGGCTACACCTTC. The full variable domain, rest sourced from reference TRBV7-9 and TRBJ1-2, is DTGVSQNPRHKITKRGQNVTFRCDPISEHNRLYWYRQTLGQGPEFLTYFQNEAQLEKSRLLSDRFSAERPKGSFSTLEIQRTEQGDSAMYLCASSLETPSRGYTFGSGTRLTVV.